The 8 T cell receptor beta chains in this list originate from one sample, sequenced in a study of T-cell reconstitution after alpha-beta-depleted transplantation in children. Preparation of the TCRbeta library was carried out with unique molecular identifiers. TCRdb re-derived calls from the PCR reads in MiXCR, one entry per CDR3 protein. The table lists about a million distinct CDR3 sequences, under 30% of them singletons. Source: PBMCs, mostly from graft donor cells, taken 360 days after TCRalphabeta/CD19-depleted stem cell transplant. The receptor source for this set is a boy less than two years old who had a stem cell transplant for SCID, so the T cells may come from the graft donor.

J is TRBJ2-7 and V is TRBV7-8; weak D call: TRBD2 (5 bases). Germline V gives CDR1 SGHVS, CDR2 FQNEAQ. The CDR3 covers 12 residues. V shed 3 bases and J shed 6 bases, with 9 bases lying between them. This chain's CDR3 is CASSFSGGEQYF. As DNA, the CDR3 is TGTGCCAGCAGCTTCTCCGGAGGCGAGCAGTACTTC. The full variable domain, its missing parts supplied by reference TRBV7-8 and TRBJ2-7, is GAGVSQSPRYKVAKRGQDVALRCDPISGHVSLFWYQQALGQGPEFLTYFQNEAQLDKSGLPSDRFFAERPEGSVSTLKIQRTQQEDSAVYLCASSFSGGEQYFGPGTRLTVT.

The chain recombines TRBV4-2 with TRBJ2-3, with TRBD2 identical over 12 bases. The CDR3 totals 15 residues. J gave up 5 bases and V 9 bases, and 9 bases lay outside the gene matches. Germline-derived CDR1 and CDR2 are LGHNA and YNFKEQ. CDR3 in amino acids: CARTRTSGAVDTQYF. CDR3 DNA: TGTGCCAGGACTCGGACTAGCGGGGCGGTAGATACGCAGTATTTT.

This clonotype occurred a few times. The V and J genes are TRBV7-9 and TRBJ2-5; D is uncertain. Trimming removed 8 bases at V and 2 bases at J, with 15 bases between. This CDR3 spans 14 amino acids. Germline CDR1 reads SEHNR; CDR2 reads FQNEAQ (reference sequence). In DNA form, the CDR3 reads TGTGCCAGCGGATTGTACAGCAAACAAGAGACCCAGTACTTC. Protein: CASGLYSKQETQYF.

The rearrangement uses TRBV12-3 or TRBV12-4 and TRBJ2-1; D might be TRBD2 (7 bases). The CDR3 runs to 15 residues. Trimming removed 4 bases from V and 7 bases from J, with 17 bases in between. CDR3 bases: TGTGCCAGCAGTTCCGGGGGGACAAATCCGAATGAGCAGTTCTTC. The encoded protein is CASSSGGTNPNEQFF.

Only a few counts were recorded for this clonotype. The chain recombines TRBV7-2 with TRBJ1-2; D unclear. CDR3 length: 14 amino acids. Looked up from germline, CDR1 is SGHTA and CDR2 is FQGNSA. The germline V and J ends were trimmed by 4 bases and 4 bases, with 13 bases remaining between them. CDR3 region: CASSSEPHRYGYTF. CDR3 bases: TGTGCCAGCAGCTCTGAGCCACACCGCTATGGCTACACCTTC. The variable domain in full, completed from reference TRBV7-2 and TRBJ1-2, reads GAGVSQSPSNKVTEKGKDVELRCDPISGHTALYWYRQSLGQGLEFLIYFQGNSAPDKSGLPSDRFSAERTGGSVSTLTIQRTQQEDSAVYLCASSSEPHRYGYTFGSGTRLTVV.

The CDR3 DNA reads as TGTGCCAGCAGCCGGACAAGGAACACTGAAGCTTTCTTT. It specifies CASSRTRNTEAFF. The V call is TRBV28, the J call TRBJ1-1, with TRBD1 as a possible D gene (5 bases). This CDR3 is 13 amino acids long. CDR1 MDHEN and CDR2 SYDVKM come from the germline V gene. The V end lost 6 bases, the J end lost 1 base, and 9 bases lay between the germline ends.

This chain uses TRBV7-2 with TRBJ2-1; TRBD2 matches at 11 bases. CDR1 and CDR2 from the germline V gene are SGHTA and FQGNSA. The ends lost 6 bases at V and 8 bases at J; junction bases unmatched: 3. The CDR3 is 13 amino acids. CDR3 loop: CASRKLAGDEQFF. The CDR3 nucleotides read TGTGCCAGCAGGAAACTAGCGGGGGATGAGCAGTTCTTC.

This chain uses TRBV15 with TRBJ2-3; 10 nucleotides match TRBD2. Germline V gives CDR1 LNHNV, CDR2 YYDKDF (reference sequence). This CDR3 spans 16 amino acids. V lost 0 bases to trimming and J lost 1 base; unmatched junction nucleotides: 1. CDR3: CATSRDLAGGTDTQYF. In DNA form, the CDR3 reads TGTGCCACCAGCAGAGATCTAGCGGGGGGCACAGATACGCAGTATTTT.